This T cell receptor (beta chain) was identified in a study of spatial heterogeneity in lung cancer. General observations from the study: One measure, the expanded intratumoral alpha and beta TCR count, tracked tumor mutation counts.

J gave up 3 bases and V 4 bases, and 7 bases lay outside the gene matches. From germline, CDR1 is SGHTA and CDR2 FQGNSA. The CDR3 runs to 15 residues. One entry per CDR3 protein, called by TCRdb with MiXCR from the 5' RACE reads. The sample carries around 8,100 distinct CDR3 sequences, around 5.7% recorded once. As to this clonotype: Its antigen is undetermined.

Time point in this sample: sample taken at primary tumor resection. This chain uses TRBV7-2 with TRBJ1-2; 8 nucleotides match TRBD1. This receptor was obtained from a male donor with early-stage non-small cell lung cancer. Sequencing used lung tumor tissue, obtained at surgery. The CDR3 DNA reads TGTGCCAGCAGCTACTCAGGGGGCGCCGACTATGGCTACACCTTC. This gives the protein CASSYSGGADYGYTF.